This paragraph covers one T cell receptor (beta chain) sequence. Its antigen is not yet known. No much larger clonotype is one base removed from it; base qualities were not supplied. CDR3 length: 14 amino acids, cysteine to phenylalanine. The DNA shown is the 42-base CDR3, in frame from base 1. V was cut back by 5 bases and J by 0 bases, leaving a gap of 9 bases between them. The germline V gene (reference sequence) provides CDR1 LGHDT and CDR2 YNNKEL. The data were obtained in a study of blood T cell repertoires in COVID-19 (TCRdb year 2020). Notes on the research overall: Samples from collaborators originated in the United States, Italy and Spain and spanned both the acute and convalescent phases of COVID-19. Deeply sampled blood TCRbeta repertoires from subjects exposed to, actively infected with, or recovered from COVID-19 were included in the dataset. The material from the prospective study consisted of cDNA or gDNA derived from T cells, B-cell-depleted T cells, or PBMCs. A de-identified subject ID, COVID-19 status, age in years and sex were almost always included in the sample metadata. The samples were drawn from two sources: the first 160 participants of the ongoing ImmuneRACE study, and 1,254 subjects contributed by 6 global collaborators. Where available, HLA class I and class II types were taken from metadata supplied by the sample provider and were not determined by assay-based typing. The repertoires were made available in a free public database intended to serve as a resource for research on the immune response to SARS-CoV-2. Study-wide findings and limitations: The amount of clinical and demographic metadata varied by source and participant and was provided uncurated.

TCRbeta CDR3 regions were amplified from genomic DNA using the immunoSEQ Assay, a bias-controlled multiplex PCR. As for the authors' bioinformatics: Nucleated cell counts per sample were estimated from amplification of reference gene primers within the assay. To quantify the absolute abundance of each unique TCRbeta CDR3 rearrangement, sequence reads were collapsed and filtered. For each sample, productive Simpson clonality was calculated by taking the square root of Simpson's diversity index across productive rearrangements. TCRdb obtained this table from immuneACCESS and retained in-frame rearrangements with V and J assigned. These tables miss some clones; where compared with another copy, unresolved V genes account for less than half of the shortfall, and the remainder is unexplained. V, J and clone size derive from that table, while D and trimming were established from the DNA sequence. Across this sample there are over 400,000 clones, with around nine tenths seen only once. More than 7.5% of the sample belongs to the ten largest clones.

Enrolling through a virtual design, the prospective study's participants ranged in age from roughly 18 to 89 years and lived across approximately 25 United States geographic areas. To assign participants to cohorts, the prospective study relied on clinical history that participants themselves reported in a screening survey and a study questionnaire. ImmuneRACE Cohort 3 recovered participants were defined by two consecutive negative NP/OP PCR tests, healthcare professional clearance, or symptom resolution. Mobile phlebotomists in the prospective study collected whole blood, serum and a nasopharyngeal or oropharyngeal swab from every participant. Additional blood draws and questionnaires over an approximately 2-month period could optionally be provided by prospective study participants. Blood samples from the prospective study were shipped frozen or at room temperature prior to DNA extraction.

The rearrangement combines TRBV3-1 (or the pseudogene TRBV3-2) with TRBJ2-3, with TRBD2 tentatively as D gene (5 bases match). The origin of this receptor is a woman aged 55-70 years who had recovered from COVID-19. Sequencing used PBMCs or T cells enriched from blood (not recorded which). The CDR3 in this case is CASSYGVSTDTQYF. The nucleotide sequence is given as TGTGCCAGCAGCTACGGGGTGAGCACAGATACGCAGTATTTT.